The clone carrying this T cell receptor delta chain is deemed medium-sized. This record belongs to a study of gamma-delta T cells after stem cell transplantation. Trimming removed 0 bases from V and 0 bases from J, with 26 bases in between. This CDR3 contains 20 residues. The germline CDR1 and CDR2 sequences are TSWWSYY and QGS. TCRdb reprocessed the RT-PCR reads through CATT. The table records 2,500 or so delta-chain clones, under 25% of them present only once. The clonotype originates from a human donor. It is not recorded whose cells these are; they may come from a transplant donor. Sequenced input: gamma-delta T cells. The chain couples TRDV1 to TRDJ4; D perhaps matches TRDD3 (6 bases). CDR3 residues: CALGELERATWGISARPLIF. CDR3 DNA sequence: TGTGCTCTTGGGGAACTAGAGCGAGCGACCTGGGGAATATCCGCCAGACCCCTGATCTTT.